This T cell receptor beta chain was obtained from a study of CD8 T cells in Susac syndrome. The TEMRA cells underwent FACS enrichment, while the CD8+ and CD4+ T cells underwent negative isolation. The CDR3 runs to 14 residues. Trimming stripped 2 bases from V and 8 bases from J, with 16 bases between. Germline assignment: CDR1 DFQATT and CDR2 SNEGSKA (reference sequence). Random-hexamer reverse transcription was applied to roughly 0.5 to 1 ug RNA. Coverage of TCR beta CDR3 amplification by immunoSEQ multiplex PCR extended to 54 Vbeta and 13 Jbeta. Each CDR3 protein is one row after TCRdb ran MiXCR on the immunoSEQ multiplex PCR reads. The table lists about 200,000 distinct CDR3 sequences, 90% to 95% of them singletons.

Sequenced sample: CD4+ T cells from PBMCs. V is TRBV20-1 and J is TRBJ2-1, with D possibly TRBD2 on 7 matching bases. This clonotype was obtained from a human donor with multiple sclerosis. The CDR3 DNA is TGCAGTGCTAGACGCCCCGGGGGGCTTGATGAGCAGTTCTTC. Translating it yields CSARRPGGLDEQFF.